This T cell receptor beta chain was obtained from a study of cytomegalovirus exposure and HLA in healthy donors. Findings and caveats of the study: Some V segments, including TRBV6-2 and TRBV6-3, were excluded as indistinguishable.

The PCR contained 60 Vbeta and 13 Jbeta primers. The assay was immunoSEQ multiplex PCR, and TCRdb's table has in-frame clones only and misses some. The sample contains about 210,000 clones, roughly four fifths of which appear only once. CDR1 and CDR2 from the germline V gene are MNHNY and SVGAGI (reference sequence). The CDR3 covers 16 residues. Trimming took 6 bases from V and 0 from J, leaving 15 bases between them. This clone was counted between two and nine times. As yet, its antigen is unknown. The source material was PBMCs. The receptor comes from a woman aged 45-65 years in good health and CMV-seropositive. The rearrangement joins TRBV6-6 to TRBJ2-1, with D possibly TRBD2 on 6 matching bases. The CDR3 here is CASSSGGVGSYNEQFF. In DNA form, the CDR3 reads TGTGCCAGCAGCTCGGGCGGGGTCGGCTCCTACAATGAGCAGTTCTTC.